Each of the 25 T cell receptor beta chains below was sequenced from the same sample in a study of T-cell memory formation after mild COVID-19. A single record per CDR3 protein comes from TCRdb applying MiXCR to the 5' RACE reads. The sample consists of 450,000 to 650,000 distinct CDR3 sequences, around 20% of them appearing once. The sequencing sample was made of PBMCs or a T cell subset sorted from them (not recorded which). These receptors originate from an adult woman who had mild COVID-19 (a few samples of this study predate the infection). Cell type and time point are not known.

This chain uses TRBV5-1 with TRBJ1-2, with 11 positions matching TRBD1. The germline gives CDR1 SGHRS, CDR2 YFSETQ. The V segment lost 4 bases and the J segment 4 bases; nucleotides outside the gene matches: 9. CDR3 length: 16 residues. DNA of the CDR3: TGCGCCAGCAGCCGGGAGGACAGGGGGCTTGGCTATGGCTACACCTTC. It is translated as CASSREDRGLGYGYTF. Together with reference TRBV5-1 and TRBJ1-2, the CDR3 gives the full variable domain: KAGVTQTPRYLIKTRGQQVTLSCSPISGHRSVSWYQQTPGQGLQFLFEYFSETQRNKGNFPGRFSGRQFSNSRSEMNVSTLELGDSALYLCASSREDRGLGYGYTFGSGTRLTVV.

The chain employs TRBV7-3 and TRBJ2-6; TRBD1 is a possible D gene (5 bases). Germline V gene lookup returns CDR1 SGHTA and CDR2 FQGTGA. This CDR3 spans 17 amino acids. Trimming left V 7 bases short and J 0 bases short, with 16 bases between. The CDR3 coding sequence is TGTGCCAGCACCCCCTATGGGGCCTACTCTGGGGCCAACGTCCTGACTTTC. Translating it yields CASTPYGAYSGANVLTF.

This clonotype was detected only a few times. The rearrangement joins TRBV5-1 to TRBJ2-7; 10 nucleotides align to TRBD1. V shed 0 bases, J shed 3 bases, and the junction held 3 bases outside the gene matches. The CDR3 contains 15 residues. The germline V gene has CDR1 SGHRS and CDR2 YFSETQ. The CDR3 is CASSLGQGADYEQYF. The CDR3 DNA is TGCGCCAGCAGCTTGGGACAGGGGGCTGACTACGAGCAGTACTTC.

The chain uses TRBV12-3 or TRBV12-4 and TRBJ2-5, with 7 bases that match TRBD2. V was clipped by 5 bases and J by 5 bases; unmatched bases: 8. The CDR3 loop spans 14 amino acids. CDR3 loop: CASSGGLGWETQYF. The CDR3 nucleotides read TGTGCCAGCAGTGGTGGACTAGGTTGGGAGACCCAGTACTTC.

This clonotype came up a few times. The chain couples TRBV2 to TRBJ2-7; TRBD1 matches at 10 bases. There are 15 residues in the CDR3. V lost 3 bases to trimming and J lost 3 bases; unmatched junction nucleotides: 5. Germline V gene data show CDR1 as SNHLY and CDR2 as FYNNEI. The CDR3 DNA reads as TGTGCCAGCAGTGACACTCGGACAGGGGGCTACGAGCAGTACTTC. This codes for CASSDTRTGGYEQYF.

Many counts were recorded for this clonotype. The CDR3 reads CATSPRDGATDTQYF. In nucleotides, the CDR3 is TGTGCCACCAGCCCCCGGGACGGAGCCACAGATACGCAGTATTTT. The gene calls are TRBV15 and TRBJ2-3, with D possibly being TRBD1 or TRBD2 (5 bases each). The germline gives CDR1 LNHNV, CDR2 YYDKDF (reference sequence). The CDR3 totals 15 residues. V gave up 5 bases and J gave up 2 bases, with 14 bases separating them.

The chain joins TRBV4-3 to TRBJ2-3; maybe TRBD1 (5 bases). The CDR3 is 14 residues long. Germline lookup yields CDR1 LGHNA and CDR2 YSLEER. Trimming left V 2 bases short and J 2 bases short, with 8 bases between. CDR3 protein: CASSQTTATDTQYF. CDR3 nucleotides: TGCGCCAGCAGCCAAACGACAGCCACAGATACGCAGTATTTT.

This sequence joins TRBV24-1 and TRBJ1-2; D might be TRBD1 (6 bases). The germline V gene has CDR1 KGHDR and CDR2 SFDVKD. V lost 2 bases to trimming and J lost 7 bases, with 13 bases between them. There are 14 residues in the CDR3. CDR3: CATSDSRGASGYTF. CDR3 nucleotide sequence: TGTGCCACCAGTGATTCTCGGGGGGCGAGTGGCTACACCTTC.

The chain carries TRBV5-1 and TRBJ2-7; 9 bases map to TRBD2. Losses at the gene ends were 4 bases for V and 4 bases for J; bases not matched to a gene: 9. The germline V gene encodes CDR1 SGHRS and CDR2 YFSETQ. The CDR3 loop spans 15 amino acids. The CDR3 DNA reads TGCGCCAGCAGCCCCGAACTAGCGGGTGGGTACGAGCAGTACTTC. Its translation is CASSPELAGGYEQYF.

Only one count was recorded for this clonotype. The chain combines TRBV9 with TRBJ2-3; TRBD2 matches 8 bases. Germline loops: CDR1 SGDLS, CDR2 YYNGEE. This CDR3 contains 15 residues. The ends lost 6 bases at V and 4 bases at J; junction bases unmatched: 10. CDR3 sequence: CASTPGLGAADTQYF. DNA of the CDR3: TGTGCCAGCACCCCGGGACTAGGGGCGGCAGATACGCAGTATTTT.

The chain joins TRBV29-1 to TRBJ2-2; the D is unclear. Germline loops: CDR1 SQVTM, CDR2 ANQGSEA. V was pared by 2 bases and J by 7 bases, with 8 bases between. There are 12 residues in the CDR3. CDR3 in DNA: TGCAGCGTTGAAATGAGGTTCGGGGAGCTGTTTTTT. Amino acids: CSVEMRFGELFF.

The V gene is TRBV4-2, the J gene TRBJ2-7; D might be TRBD1 (6 bases). The CDR3 is made up of 18 amino acids. The V end was cut by 0 bases, the J end by 0 bases, with 18 bases between. CDR1 LGHNA and CDR2 YNFKEQ come from the germline V gene. The CDR3 spells CASSQEPSDSTFSYEQYF. CDR3 nucleotides: TGTGCCAGCAGCCAAGAACCCTCGGACAGCACTTTCTCCTACGAGCAGTACTTC.

J is TRBJ2-2 and V is TRBV12-3 or TRBV12-4, with 10 nucleotides matching TRBD2. The CDR3 is 16 amino acids. The junction had 11 bases not matched to a gene; V was cut back by 7 bases and J by 6 bases. CDR3 sequence reads: CASTLHLAGVPGELFF. The CDR3 bases are TGTGCCAGCACCTTACATCTAGCGGGAGTTCCCGGGGAGCTGTTTTTT.

This clonotype occurred a few times. V is TRBV12-3 or TRBV12-4 and J is TRBJ2-3, with 9 bases lining up with TRBD1. The CDR3 spans 15 residues. Unmatched junction bases numbered 6, after V lost 4 bases and J lost 4 bases. The chain's CDR3 is CASSYDRGNADTQYF. The DNA for the CDR3 is TGTGCCAGCAGTTATGACAGGGGGAACGCAGATACGCAGTATTTT.

This clonotype has ten or more counts. V gene TRBV7-9 combines with J gene TRBJ2-5; D unresolved. V lost 2 bases to trimming and J lost 3 bases, with 13 bases between them. The germline gives CDR1 SEHNR, CDR2 FQNEAQ (reference sequence). The CDR3 is made up of 15 amino acids. The CDR3 coding sequence is TGTGCCAGCAGCTTAACGTGGACGCAGAAAGAGACCCAGTACTTC. As protein: CASSLTWTQKETQYF.

The J gene is TRBJ2-7, the V gene TRBV5-1; D not resolved. There are 14 residues in the CDR3. Deletions cut 4 bases from V and 0 bases from J, with 11 bases between. Germline CDR1 is SGHRS and CDR2 is YFSETQ. The CDR3 DNA reads TGCGCCAGCAGCCCGAGCGTCAGCTCCTACGAGCAGTACTTC. It specifies CASSPSVSSYEQYF.

CDR3 nucleotides: TGTGCCAGCAGTTTTTTGGGTAGCAATCAGCCCCAGCATTTT. Residues: CASSFLGSNQPQHF. The chain uses TRBV6-5 and TRBJ1-5; D unresolved. Trimming cost V 4 bases and J 0 bases, with 7 bases left between them. Germline V gene data show CDR1 as MNHEY and CDR2 as SVGAGI. The CDR3 has 14 amino acids.

This chain links TRBV7-3 with TRBJ2-5; TRBD1 aligns across 8 bases. The V segment lost 3 bases and the J segment 4 bases; nucleotides outside the gene matches: 1. Looked up from germline, CDR1 is SGHTA and CDR2 is FQGTGA. The CDR3 extends over 13 amino acids. CDR3 sequence (DNA): TGTGCCAGCAGCTTCGGACAGGGAGAGACCCAGTACTTC. Its protein is CASSFGQGETQYF.

The DNA for the CDR3 is TGTGCCAGCAGGGCCGGGTCCGGGGAGCTGTTTTTT. Residues: CASRAGSGELFF. This chain links TRBV2 with TRBJ2-2; D remains ambiguous. The V end lost 6 bases, the J end lost 6 bases, and 8 bases lay between the germline ends. The CDR3 is 12 amino acids. Germline V gene lookup returns CDR1 SNHLY and CDR2 FYNNEI.

The J gene is TRBJ1-1, the V gene TRBV3-1, with 9 bases lining up with TRBD1. CDR1 is LGHDT and CDR2 is YNNKEL in the germline V gene (reference sequence). V was clipped by 2 bases and J by 11 bases; unmatched bases: 6. This CDR3 is 13 amino acids long. The CDR3 sequence is CASSQSRDRAAFF. In DNA, the CDR3 is TGTGCCAGCAGCCAAAGTCGGGACAGGGCGGCTTTCTTT.

The rearrangement joins TRBV3-1 to TRBJ1-1; 7 bases are shared with TRBD1. V trimming: 3 bases; J trimming: 1 base; junction bases outside the gene matches: 2. This CDR3 comprises 14 residues. Looked up from germline, CDR1 is LGHDT and CDR2 is YNNKEL (reference sequence). The CDR3 DNA reads as TGTGCCAGCAGCCAGGGACAGCCGAACACTGAAGCTTTCTTT. This sequence encodes CASSQGQPNTEAFF. Full variable domain (remainder filled in from reference TRBV3-1 and TRBJ1-1): DTAVSQTPKYLVTQMGNDKSIKCEQNLGHDTMYWYKQDSKKFLKIMFSYNNKELIINETVPNRFSPKSPDKAHLNLHINSLELGDSAVYFCASSQGQPNTEAFFGQGTRLTVV.

At least ten counts were recorded for this clonotype. The chain joins TRBV18 to TRBJ2-5; TRBD1 might be the D (5 bases). The germline V and J ends were trimmed by 5 bases and 5 bases, with 15 bases remaining between them. Germline CDR1 reads KGHSH; CDR2 reads LQKENI. The CDR3 has 14 amino acids. The chain's CDR3 is CASSSGQGWETQYF. The CDR3 nucleotides read TGTGCCAGCTCATCGGGCCAGGGTTGGGAGACCCAGTACTTC.

This chain connects TRBV29-1 to TRBJ1-2; D call uncertain. Germline-derived CDR1 and CDR2 are SQVTM and ANQGSEA. Trimming stripped 2 bases from V and 2 bases from J, with 9 bases between. CDR3 length equals 13 residues. The CDR3 loop reads CSVENLENYGYTF. The CDR3 DNA is TGCAGCGTTGAAAACCTAGAAAACTATGGCTACACCTTC.

The CDR3 loop is CASSLAVGASGSTDTQYF. CDR3 DNA sequence: TGTGCCAGCAGCTTAGCGGTAGGGGCTAGCGGGTCGACAGATACGCAGTATTTT. J is TRBJ2-3 and V is TRBV7-2; 8 bases are shared with TRBD2. V dropped 0 bases and J dropped 3; count of bases not matched to a gene: 11. In germline, CDR1 is SGHTA, CDR2 FQGNSA. The CDR3 runs 18 residues.

This clonotype was seen a few times. The J gene is TRBJ2-3, the V gene TRBV20-1, with 8 nucleotides matching TRBD1. Trimming cost V 5 bases and J 7 bases; bases outside gene matches: 8. The CDR3 consists of 13 residues. Germline V gene sequence: CDR1 DFQATT, CDR2 SNEGSKA (reference sequence). This CDR3 is CSAPRTGSNTQYF. Written as DNA, the CDR3 is TGCAGTGCTCCTCGGACAGGGTCGAATACGCAGTATTTT.